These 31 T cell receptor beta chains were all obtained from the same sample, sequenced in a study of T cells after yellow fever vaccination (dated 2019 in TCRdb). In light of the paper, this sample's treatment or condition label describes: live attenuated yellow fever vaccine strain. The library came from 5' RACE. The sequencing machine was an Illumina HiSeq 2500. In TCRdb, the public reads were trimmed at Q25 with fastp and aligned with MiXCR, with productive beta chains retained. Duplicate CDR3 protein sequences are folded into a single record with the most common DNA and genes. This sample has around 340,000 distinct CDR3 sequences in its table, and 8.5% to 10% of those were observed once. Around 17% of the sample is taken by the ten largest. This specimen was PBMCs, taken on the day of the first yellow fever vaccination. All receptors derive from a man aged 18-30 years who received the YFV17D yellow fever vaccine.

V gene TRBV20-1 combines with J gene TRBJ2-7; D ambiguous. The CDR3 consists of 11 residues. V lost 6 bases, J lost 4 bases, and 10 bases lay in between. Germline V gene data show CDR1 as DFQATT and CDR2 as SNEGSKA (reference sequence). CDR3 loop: CSAHGPYEQYV. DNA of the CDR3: TGCAGTGCCCATGGACCTTACGAGCAGTACGTC.

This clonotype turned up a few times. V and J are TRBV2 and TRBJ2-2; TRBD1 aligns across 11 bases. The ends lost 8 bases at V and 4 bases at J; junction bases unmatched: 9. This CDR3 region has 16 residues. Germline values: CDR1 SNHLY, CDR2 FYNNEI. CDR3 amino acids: CASHRAGQGGTGELFF. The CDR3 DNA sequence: TGTGCCAGCCATAGGGCGGGACAGGGGGGCACCGGGGAGCTGTTTTTT. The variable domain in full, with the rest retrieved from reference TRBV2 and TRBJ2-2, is EPEVTQTPSHQVTQMGQEVILRCVPISNHLYFYWYRQILGQKVEFLVSFYNNEISEKSEIFDDQFSVERPDGSNFTLKIRSTKLEDSAMYFCASHRAGQGGTGELFFGEGSRLTVL.

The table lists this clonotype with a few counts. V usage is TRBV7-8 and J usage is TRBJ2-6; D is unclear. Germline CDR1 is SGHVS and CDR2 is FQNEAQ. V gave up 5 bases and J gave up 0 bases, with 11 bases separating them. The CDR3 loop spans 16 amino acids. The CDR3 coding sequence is TGTGCCAGCAGCCTTAGGGAAAGCTCTGGGGCCAACGTCCTGACTTTC. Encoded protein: CASSLRESSGANVLTF.

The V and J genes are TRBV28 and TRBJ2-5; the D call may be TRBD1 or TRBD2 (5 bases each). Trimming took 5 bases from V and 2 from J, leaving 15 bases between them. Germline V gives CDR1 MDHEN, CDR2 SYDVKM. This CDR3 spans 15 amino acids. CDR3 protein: CASSGRGAAQETQYF. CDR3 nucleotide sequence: TGTGCCAGCAGTGGGCGAGGGGCAGCTCAAGAGACCCAGTACTTC.

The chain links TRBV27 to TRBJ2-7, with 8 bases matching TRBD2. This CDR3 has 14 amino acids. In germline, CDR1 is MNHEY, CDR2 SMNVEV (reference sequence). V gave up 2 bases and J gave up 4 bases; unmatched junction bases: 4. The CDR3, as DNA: TGTGCCAGCAGTTTAGGGCCGGGGGGGTACGAGCAGTACTTC. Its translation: CASSLGPGGYEQYF.

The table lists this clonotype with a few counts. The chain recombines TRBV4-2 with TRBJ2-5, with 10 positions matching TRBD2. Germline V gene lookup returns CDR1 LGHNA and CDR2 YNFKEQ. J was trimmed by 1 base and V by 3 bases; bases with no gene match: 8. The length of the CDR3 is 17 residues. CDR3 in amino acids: CASSHLLGLAAQETQYF. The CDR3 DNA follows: TGTGCCAGCAGCCACCTACTCGGACTAGCGGCCCAAGAGACCCAGTACTTC.

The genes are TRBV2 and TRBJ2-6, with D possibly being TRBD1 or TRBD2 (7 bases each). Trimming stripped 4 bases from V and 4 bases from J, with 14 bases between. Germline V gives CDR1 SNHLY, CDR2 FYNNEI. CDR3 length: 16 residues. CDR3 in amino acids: CASSAQGGSGANVLTF. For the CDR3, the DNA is TGTGCCAGCAGTGCGCAGGGGGGGTCGGGGGCCAACGTCCTGACTTTC. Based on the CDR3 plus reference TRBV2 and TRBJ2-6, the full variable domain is EPEVTQTPSHQVTQMGQEVILRCVPISNHLYFYWYRQILGQKVEFLVSFYNNEISEKSEIFDDQFSVERPDGSNFTLKIRSTKLEDSAMYFCASSAQGGSGANVLTFGAGSRLTVL.

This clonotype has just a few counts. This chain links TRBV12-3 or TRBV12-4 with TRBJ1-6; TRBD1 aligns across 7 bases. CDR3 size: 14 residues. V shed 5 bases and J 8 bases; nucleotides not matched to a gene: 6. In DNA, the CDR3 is TGTGCCAGCAGTACCGGGACAGAAGATTCACCCCTCCACTTT. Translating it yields CASSTGTEDSPLHF.

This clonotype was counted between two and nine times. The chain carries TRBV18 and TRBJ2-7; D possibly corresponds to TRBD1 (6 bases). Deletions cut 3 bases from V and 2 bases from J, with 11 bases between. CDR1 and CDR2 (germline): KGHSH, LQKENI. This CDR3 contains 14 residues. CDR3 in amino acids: CASSPTTGPYEQYV. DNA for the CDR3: TGTGCCAGCTCACCGACGACAGGACCCTACGAGCAGTACGTC.

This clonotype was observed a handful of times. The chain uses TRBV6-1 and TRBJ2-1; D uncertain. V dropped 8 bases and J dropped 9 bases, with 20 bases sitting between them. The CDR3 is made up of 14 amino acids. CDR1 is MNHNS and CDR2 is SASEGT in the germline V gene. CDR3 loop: CASRKMDLGGEQFF. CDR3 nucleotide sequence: TGTGCCAGCCGGAAAATGGACCTTGGCGGTGAGCAGTTCTTC.

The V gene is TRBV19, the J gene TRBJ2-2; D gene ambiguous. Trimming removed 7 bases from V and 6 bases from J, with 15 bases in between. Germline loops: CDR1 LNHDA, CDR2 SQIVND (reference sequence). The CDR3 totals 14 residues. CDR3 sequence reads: CASKGMAAPGELFF. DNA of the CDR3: TGTGCCAGTAAAGGAATGGCAGCGCCCGGGGAGCTGTTTTTT.

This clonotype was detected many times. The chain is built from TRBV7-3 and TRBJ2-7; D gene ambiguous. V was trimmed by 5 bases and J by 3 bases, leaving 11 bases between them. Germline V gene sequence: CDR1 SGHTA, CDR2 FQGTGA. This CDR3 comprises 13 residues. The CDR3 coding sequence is TGTGCCAGCAGCCTGTATGATTTCTACGAGCAGTACGTC. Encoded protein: CASSLYDFYEQYV.

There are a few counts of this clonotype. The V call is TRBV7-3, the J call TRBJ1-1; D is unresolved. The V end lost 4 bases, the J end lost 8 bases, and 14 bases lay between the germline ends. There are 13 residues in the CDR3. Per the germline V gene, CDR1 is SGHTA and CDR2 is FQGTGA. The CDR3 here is CASSSWTDTEAFF. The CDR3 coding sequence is TGTGCCAGCAGCTCATGGACGGATACAGAAGCTTTCTTT.

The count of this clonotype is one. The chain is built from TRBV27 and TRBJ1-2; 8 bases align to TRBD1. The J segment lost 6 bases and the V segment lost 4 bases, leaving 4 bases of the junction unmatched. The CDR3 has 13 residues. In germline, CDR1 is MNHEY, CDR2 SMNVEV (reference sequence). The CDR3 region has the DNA TGTGCCAGCAGTTCAGGGGGCGAGGATGGCTACACCTTC. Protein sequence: CASSSGGEDGYTF.

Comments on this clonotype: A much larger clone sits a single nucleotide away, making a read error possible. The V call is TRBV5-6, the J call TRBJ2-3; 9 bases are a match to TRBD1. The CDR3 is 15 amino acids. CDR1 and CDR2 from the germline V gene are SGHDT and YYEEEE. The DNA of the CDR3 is TGTCCCAGCAGCGTGGGACAGGGTGTCACAGATACGCAGTATTTT. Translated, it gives CPSSVGQGVTDTQYF. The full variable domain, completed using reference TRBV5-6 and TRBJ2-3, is DAGVTQSPTHLIKTRGQQVTLRCSPKSGHDTVSWYQQALGQGPQFIFQYYEEEERQRGNFPDRFSGHQFPNYSSELNVNALLLGDSALYLCPSSVGQGVTDTQYFGPGTRLTVL.

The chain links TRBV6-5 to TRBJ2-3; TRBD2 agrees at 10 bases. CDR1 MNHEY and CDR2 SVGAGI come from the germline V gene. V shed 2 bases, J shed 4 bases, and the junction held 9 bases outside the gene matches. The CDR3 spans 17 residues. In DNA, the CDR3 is TGTGCCAGCAGTTACCGCCCTAGCGGGGGTTCACCAGATACGCAGTATTTT. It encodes CASSYRPSGGSPDTQYF.

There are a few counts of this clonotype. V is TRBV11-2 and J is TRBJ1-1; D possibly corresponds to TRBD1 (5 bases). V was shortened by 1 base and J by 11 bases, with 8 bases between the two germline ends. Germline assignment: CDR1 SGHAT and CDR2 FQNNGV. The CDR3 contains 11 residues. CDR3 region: CASSLGGRAFF. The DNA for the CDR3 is TGTGCCAGCAGCTTAGGGGGACGGGCTTTCTTT.

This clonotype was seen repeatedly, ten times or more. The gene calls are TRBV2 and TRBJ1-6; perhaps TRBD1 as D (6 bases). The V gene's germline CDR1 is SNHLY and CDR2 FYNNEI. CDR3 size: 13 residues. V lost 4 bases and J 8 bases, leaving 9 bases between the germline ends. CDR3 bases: TGTGCCAGCAGTGGGGACACATATTCACCCCTCCACTTT. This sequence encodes CASSGDTYSPLHF.

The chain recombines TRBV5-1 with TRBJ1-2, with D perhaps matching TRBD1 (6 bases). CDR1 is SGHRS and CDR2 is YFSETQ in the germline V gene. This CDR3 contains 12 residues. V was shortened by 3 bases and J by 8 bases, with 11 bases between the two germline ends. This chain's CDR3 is CASSYDRRGYTF. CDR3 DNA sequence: TGCGCCAGCAGCTACGACAGGCGGGGCTACACCTTC.

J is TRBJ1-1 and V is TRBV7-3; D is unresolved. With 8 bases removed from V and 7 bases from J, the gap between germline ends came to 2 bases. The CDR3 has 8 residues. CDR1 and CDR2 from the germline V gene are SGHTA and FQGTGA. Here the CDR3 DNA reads TGTGCCAGCTGTGAAGCTTTCTTT. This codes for CASCEAFF.

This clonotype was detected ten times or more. The CDR3: CASSQAGRGGLFNEQFF. CDR3 sequence (DNA): TGCGCCAGCAGCCAAGCAGGGCGGGGGGGACTATTCAATGAGCAGTTCTTC. The chain carries TRBV4-3 and TRBJ2-1; 9 bases align to TRBD2. The V gene end was trimmed by 1 base and the J gene end by 6 bases; junction bases not matched to a gene: 10. CDR1 is LGHNA and CDR2 is YSLEER in the germline V gene. This CDR3 has 17 amino acids.

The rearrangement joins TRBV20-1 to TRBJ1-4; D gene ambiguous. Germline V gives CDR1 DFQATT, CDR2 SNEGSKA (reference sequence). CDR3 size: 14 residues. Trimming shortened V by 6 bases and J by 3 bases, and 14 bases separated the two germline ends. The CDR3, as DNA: TGCAGTGCGAGCGTCAGTTCGTCTAATGAAAAACTGTTTTTT. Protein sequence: CSASVSSSNEKLFF.

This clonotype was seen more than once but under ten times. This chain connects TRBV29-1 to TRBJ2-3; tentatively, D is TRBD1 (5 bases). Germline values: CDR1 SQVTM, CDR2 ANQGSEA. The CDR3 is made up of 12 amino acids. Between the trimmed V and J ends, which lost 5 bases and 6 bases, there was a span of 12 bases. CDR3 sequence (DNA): TGCAGCGTTTCAGGGTCTACCGATACGCAGTATTTT. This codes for CSVSGSTDTQYF.

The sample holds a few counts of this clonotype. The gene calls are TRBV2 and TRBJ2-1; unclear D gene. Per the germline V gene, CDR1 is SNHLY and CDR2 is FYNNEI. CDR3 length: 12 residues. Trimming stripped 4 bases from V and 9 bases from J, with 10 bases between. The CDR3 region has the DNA TGTGCCAGCAGTGGTTGGGCACCTGAGCAGTTCTTC. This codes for CASSGWAPEQFF.

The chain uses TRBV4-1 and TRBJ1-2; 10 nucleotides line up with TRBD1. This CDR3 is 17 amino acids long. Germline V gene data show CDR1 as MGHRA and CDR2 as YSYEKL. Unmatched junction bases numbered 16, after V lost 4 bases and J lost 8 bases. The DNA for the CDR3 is TGCGCCAGCAGCCTAGGTGAAGGACAGGGGGAACGGCGAGGCTACACCTTC. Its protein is CASSLGEGQGERRGYTF.

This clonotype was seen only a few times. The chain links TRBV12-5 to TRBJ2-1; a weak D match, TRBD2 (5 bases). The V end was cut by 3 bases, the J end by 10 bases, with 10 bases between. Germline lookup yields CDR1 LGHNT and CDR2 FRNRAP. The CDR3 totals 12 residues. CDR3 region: CASGFARREQFF. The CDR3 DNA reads TGTGCTAGTGGTTTTGCTAGGAGGGAGCAGTTCTTC.

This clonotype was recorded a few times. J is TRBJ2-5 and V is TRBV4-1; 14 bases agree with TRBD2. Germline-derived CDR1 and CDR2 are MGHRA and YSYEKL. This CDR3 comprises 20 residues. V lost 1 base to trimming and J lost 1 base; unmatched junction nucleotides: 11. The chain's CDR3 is CASSQGTSGGHLNLQETQYF. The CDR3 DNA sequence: TGCGCCAGCAGCCAAGGGACTAGCGGGGGGCACCTAAATCTCCAAGAGACCCAGTACTTC.

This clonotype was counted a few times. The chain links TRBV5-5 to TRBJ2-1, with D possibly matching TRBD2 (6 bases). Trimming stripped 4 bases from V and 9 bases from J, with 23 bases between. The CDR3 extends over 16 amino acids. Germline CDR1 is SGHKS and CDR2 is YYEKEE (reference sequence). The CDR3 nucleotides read TGTGCCAGCAGCCCTGGAGGGAGTCTCTTGGGTAGTGAGCAGTTCTTC. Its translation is CASSPGGSLLGSEQFF. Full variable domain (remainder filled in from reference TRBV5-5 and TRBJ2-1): DAGVTQSPTHLIKTRGQQVTLRCSPISGHKSVSWYQQVLGQGPQFIFQYYEKEERGRGNFPDRFSARQFPNYSSELNVNALLLGDSALYLCASSPGGSLLGSEQFFGPGTRLTVL.

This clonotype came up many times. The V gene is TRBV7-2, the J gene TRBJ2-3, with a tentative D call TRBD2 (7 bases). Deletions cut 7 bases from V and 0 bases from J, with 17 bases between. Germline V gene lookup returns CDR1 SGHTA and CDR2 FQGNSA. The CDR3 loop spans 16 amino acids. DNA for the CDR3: TGTGCCAGCACCCCAGTGCGGGGGCCCAGCACAGATACGCAGTATTTT. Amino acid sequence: CASTPVRGPSTDTQYF.

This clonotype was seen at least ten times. CDR3 nucleotide sequence: TGCGCCAGCAGTTACCGGGACGGTGGTGGCTACACCTTC. It yields the protein CASSYRDGGGYTF. J is TRBJ1-2 and V is TRBV5-1; D is perhaps TRBD1 (5 bases). Trimming left V 5 bases short and J 7 bases short, with 15 bases between. CDR1 is SGHRS, CDR2 YFSETQ, per germline. The CDR3 covers 13 residues.

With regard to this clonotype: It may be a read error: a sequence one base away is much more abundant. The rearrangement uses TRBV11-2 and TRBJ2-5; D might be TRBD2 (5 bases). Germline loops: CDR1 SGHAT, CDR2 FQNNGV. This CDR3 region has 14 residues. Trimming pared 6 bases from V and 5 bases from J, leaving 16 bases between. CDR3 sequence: CASRSLEGGETQYF. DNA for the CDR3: TGTGCCAGCAGGTCACTAGAGGGCGGGGAGACCCAGTACTTC.